This passage covers 10 T cell receptor beta chains from one sample sequenced in a study of T cell changes during pregnancy in multiple sclerosis. Profiled with immunoSEQ multiplex PCR; TCRdb holds only in-frame clones, not every one. The top ten clones hold roughly 0.99% of a sample with approximately 92,000 clones, 90% to 95% of them seen once. This sample comprised peripheral blood, obtained after pregnancy. All receptors derive from a female donor with multiple sclerosis, enrolled in a pregnancy study.

The chain recombines TRBV5-1 with TRBJ2-1, with TRBD2 identical over 8 bases. Germline CDR1 reads SGHRS; CDR2 reads YFSETQ. The CDR3 totals 14 residues. Losses at the gene ends were 2 bases for V and 3 bases for J; bases not matched to a gene: 1. This CDR3 is CASSLGTSYNEQFF. CDR3 nucleotides: TGCGCCAGCAGCTTAGGGACTAGCTACAATGAGCAGTTCTTC.

Here the CDR3 reads CASSLGAGALGETQYF. Here the CDR3 DNA reads TGCGCCAGCAGCTTGGGAGCGGGGGCCCTCGGGGAGACCCAGTACTTC. V gene TRBV5-1 combines with J gene TRBJ2-5; 8 positions match TRBD2. From germline, CDR1 is SGHRS and CDR2 YFSETQ. The length of the CDR3 is 16 residues. V lost 0 bases to trimming and J lost 5 bases; unmatched junction nucleotides: 9.

The rearrangement links TRBV30 to TRBJ2-3; D not certain. V lost 1 base, J lost 4 bases, and 9 bases lay in between. This CDR3 is 13 amino acids long. Germline loops: CDR1 GTSNPN, CDR2 SVGIG (reference sequence). The CDR3 coding sequence is TGTGCCTGGAGTGCTGGTCGCGCAGATACGCAGTATTTT. It translates to CAWSAGRADTQYF. Together with reference TRBV30 and TRBJ2-3, the CDR3 gives the full variable domain: SQTIHQWPATLVQPVGSPLSLECTVEGTSNPNLYWYRQAAGRGLQLLFYSVGIGQISSEVPQNLSASRPQDRQFILSSKKLLLSDSGFYLCAWSAGRADTQYFGPGTRLTVL.

The J gene is TRBJ2-6, the V gene TRBV9; 8 bases map to TRBD1. V was clipped by 3 bases and J by 1 base; unmatched bases: 9. CDR1 and CDR2 (germline): SGDLS, YYNGEE. CDR3 length: 18 residues. DNA of the CDR3: TGTGCCAGCAGCGATCGACAGGGGCCTCAGTCTGGGGCCAACGTCCTGACTTTC. Residues: CASSDRQGPQSGANVLTF.

The V call is TRBV6-1, the J call TRBJ1-3, with D maybe TRBD1 (6 bases). V lost 8 bases, J lost 2 bases, and 16 bases lay in between. CDR1 and CDR2 from the germline V gene are MNHNS and SASEGT. The CDR3 length is 15 residues. The CDR3 loop reads CASCTTGTPGNTIYF. Written as DNA, the CDR3 is TGTGCCAGCTGTACCACCGGGACACCTGGAAACACCATATATTTT.

The table lists this clone with a count of one. The J gene is TRBJ1-5, the V gene TRBV6-1; TRBD1 matches 7 bases. The CDR3 loop spans 12 amino acids. After removal of 6 bases from V and 4 bases from J, the junction contained 0 bases not matched to a gene. CDR1 and CDR2 from the germline V gene are MNHNS and SASEGT. In DNA form, the CDR3 reads TGTGCCAGCAGGACAGGGAATCAGCCCCAGCATTTT. Amino acids: CASRTGNQPQHF.

This clone came up once. The V call is TRBV19, the J call TRBJ2-1; TRBD2 matches 8 bases. J gave up 6 bases and V 3 bases, and 7 bases lay outside the gene matches. The CDR3 sequence is 15 residues long. The germline V gene encodes CDR1 LNHDA and CDR2 SQIVND (reference sequence). The CDR3 region is CASSMSLAGPNEQFF. The DNA for the CDR3 is TGTGCCAGTAGTATGAGTCTAGCGGGTCCCAATGAGCAGTTCTTC.

The chain employs TRBV30 and TRBJ2-7; D is possibly TRBD1 (6 bases). Germline loops: CDR1 GTSNPN, CDR2 SVGIG (reference sequence). The CDR3 length is 13 residues. Between the trimmed V and J ends, which lost 4 bases and 2 bases, there was a span of 12 bases. CDR3: CAWKGELAYEQYF. DNA for the CDR3: TGTGCCTGGAAGGGGGAGTTGGCCTACGAGCAGTACTTC.

The rearrangement joins TRBV5-4 to TRBJ1-2; a weak D match, TRBD1 (6 bases). The V end was cut by 5 bases, the J end by 3 bases, with 17 bases between. This CDR3 is built from 15 residues. Germline V lookup: CDR1 SGHNT, CDR2 YYREEE (reference sequence). In DNA, the CDR3 is TGTGCCAGCAGTTCGAAGAGACAGGACTACTATGGCTACACCTTC. As protein: CASSSKRQDYYGYTF. The variable domain in full, with the rest retrieved from reference TRBV5-4 and TRBJ1-2, is ETGVTQSPTHLIKTRGQQVTLRCSSQSGHNTVSWYQQALGQGPQFIFQYYREEENGRGNFPPRFSGLQFPNYSSELNVNALELDDSALYLCASSSKRQDYYGYTFGSGTRLTVV.

The genes are TRBV19 and TRBJ1-5; D gene unclear. CDR1 and CDR2 from the germline V gene are LNHDA and SQIVND (reference sequence). V was shortened by 3 bases and J by 5 bases, with 8 bases between the two germline ends. This CDR3 spans 13 amino acids. In DNA, the CDR3 is TGTGCCAGTAGTATTTTGCGGGATCAGCCCCAGCATTTT. Translating it yields CASSILRDQPQHF.